A single sample is the source of the 7 T cell receptor beta chains below, sequenced in a study of blood T cells in healthy people across ages. For the second PCR, which ran for roughly 7 to 11 cycles, a sample-barcoded 5' primer and a J-beta primer mix were used. TCRdb recomputed calls from the 5' RACE reads with MiXCR, one row per CDR3 protein. The table includes 600,000 to 650,000 distinct CDR3 sequences, roughly three fifths detected once. The specimen was blood. The receptors here all came from a man aged 60-69 years in good health.

The rearrangement links TRBV20-1 to TRBJ2-7, with a weak D call TRBD2 (5 bases). Germline CDR1 reads DFQATT; CDR2 reads SNEGSKA (reference sequence). CDR3 length equals 13 residues. Trimming stripped 6 bases from V and 3 bases from J, with 15 bases between. The CDR3 coding sequence is TGCAGTGCCAGTCCCGGCCGGGGCTACGAGCAGTACTTC. This sequence encodes CSASPGRGYEQYF.

This chain links TRBV20-1 with TRBJ2-1; 8 bases map to TRBD1. J was trimmed by 5 bases and V by 6 bases; bases with no gene match: 12. This CDR3 is built from 15 residues. Germline V gives CDR1 DFQATT, CDR2 SNEGSKA (reference sequence). In DNA, the CDR3 is TGCAGTGCACTGCGGACAGGGAATATGAACAATGAGCAGTTCTTC. Protein sequence: CSALRTGNMNNEQFF.

This chain links TRBV6-5 with TRBJ2-1; possibly TRBD1 or TRBD2 for D (6 bases each). V gave up 2 bases and J gave up 5 bases, with 10 bases separating them. The CDR3 is made up of 14 amino acids. In germline, CDR1 is MNHEY, CDR2 SVGAGI. CDR3 in DNA: TGTGCCAGCAGTTACGCGGGACAAAACAATGAGCAGTTCTTC. Amino acids: CASSYAGQNNEQFF.

The chain carries TRBV20-1 and TRBJ1-2; D gene unclear. V lost 5 bases, J lost 4 bases, and 11 bases lay in between. The CDR3 extends over 12 amino acids. In germline, CDR1 is DFQATT, CDR2 SNEGSKA (reference sequence). CDR3 in DNA: TGCAGTGCTCACCGGGCTCCCTATGGCTACACCTTC. Protein: CSAHRAPYGYTF.

This chain joins TRBV5-6 and TRBJ2-5; 8 bases line up with TRBD1. The CDR3 extends over 16 amino acids. Germline assignment: CDR1 SGHDT and CDR2 YYEEEE. V lost 0 bases, J lost 0 bases, and 4 bases stayed unmatched. Here the CDR3 DNA reads TGTGCCAGCAGCTTGGACAGGGGGGCGTACCAAGAGACCCAGTACTTC. This codes for CASSLDRGAYQETQYF.

CDR3 DNA: TGCAGTGCTCCAGCCTTTGAGACCCAGTACTTC. It is translated as CSAPAFETQYF. This chain uses TRBV20-1 with TRBJ2-7; D is uncertain. The DNA end lines up better with TRBJ2-5; the J call may be wrong. CDR1 and CDR2 from the germline V gene are DFQATT and SNEGSKA (reference sequence). The CDR3 is 11 amino acids.

The chain has TRBV21-1 and TRBJ2-1; the table gives TRBD2 as D, unverified against the DNA. The DNA matches TRBJ2-7 better at its end, which makes the J call doubtful. TRBV21-1 is noted as a pseudogene. CDR3 length: 22 residues. The CDR3 DNA follows: TGTGCCAGCAGCAAAGTTATCGGGGAAGCTAGCGGGGCCGCGAGCCCCTACAATGAGCAGTACTTC. Amino acid sequence: CASSKVIGEASGAASPYNEQYF.